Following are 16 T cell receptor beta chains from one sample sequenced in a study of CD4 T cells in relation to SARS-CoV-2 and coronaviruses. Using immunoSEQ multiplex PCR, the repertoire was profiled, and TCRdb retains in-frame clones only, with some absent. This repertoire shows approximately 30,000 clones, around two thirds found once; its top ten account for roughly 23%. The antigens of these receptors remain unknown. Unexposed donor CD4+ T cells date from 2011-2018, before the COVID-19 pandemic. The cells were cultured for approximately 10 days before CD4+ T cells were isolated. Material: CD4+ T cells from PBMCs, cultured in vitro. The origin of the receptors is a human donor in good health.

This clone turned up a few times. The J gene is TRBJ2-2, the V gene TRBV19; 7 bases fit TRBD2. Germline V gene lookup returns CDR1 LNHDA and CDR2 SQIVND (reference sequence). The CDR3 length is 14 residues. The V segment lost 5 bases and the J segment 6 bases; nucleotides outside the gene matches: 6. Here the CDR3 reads CASSRSGPPGELFF. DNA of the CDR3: TGTGCCAGTAGTCGTAGCGGGCCCCCCGGGGAGCTGTTTTTT.

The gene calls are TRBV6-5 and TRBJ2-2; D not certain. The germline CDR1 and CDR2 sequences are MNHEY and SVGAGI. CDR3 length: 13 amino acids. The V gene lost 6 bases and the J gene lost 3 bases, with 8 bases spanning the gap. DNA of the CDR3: TGTGCCAGCAGCCCCGTGTACACCGGGGAGCTGTTTTTT. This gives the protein CASSPVYTGELFF.

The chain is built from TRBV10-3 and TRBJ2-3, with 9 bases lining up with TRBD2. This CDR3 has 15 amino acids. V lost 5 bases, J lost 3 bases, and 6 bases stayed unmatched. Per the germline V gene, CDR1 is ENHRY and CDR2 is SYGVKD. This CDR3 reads CAISLAGEGTDTQYF. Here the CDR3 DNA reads TGTGCCATCAGTTTAGCGGGAGAAGGGACAGATACGCAGTATTTT.

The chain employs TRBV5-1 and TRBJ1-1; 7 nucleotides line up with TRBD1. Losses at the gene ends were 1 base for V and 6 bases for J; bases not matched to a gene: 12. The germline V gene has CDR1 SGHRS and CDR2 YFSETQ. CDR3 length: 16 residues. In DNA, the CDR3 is TGCGCCAGCAGCTTGATTCCTAGACAGGGCAACGCTGAAGCTTTCTTT. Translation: CASSLIPRQGNAEAFF.

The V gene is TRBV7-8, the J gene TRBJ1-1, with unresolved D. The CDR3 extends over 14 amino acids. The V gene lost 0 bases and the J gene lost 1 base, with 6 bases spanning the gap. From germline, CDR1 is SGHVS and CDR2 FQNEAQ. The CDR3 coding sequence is TGTGCCAGCAGCTTAGCGATGGGGAACACTGAAGCTTTCTTT. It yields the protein CASSLAMGNTEAFF.

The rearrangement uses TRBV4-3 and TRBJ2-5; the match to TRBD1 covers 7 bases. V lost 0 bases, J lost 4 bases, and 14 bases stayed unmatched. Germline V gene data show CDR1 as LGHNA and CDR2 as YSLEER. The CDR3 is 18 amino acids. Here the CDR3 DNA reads TGCGCCAGCAGCCAAGATTATCAAGGGGGCACCCTCCGAGAGACCCAGTACTTC. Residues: CASSQDYQGGTLRETQYF.

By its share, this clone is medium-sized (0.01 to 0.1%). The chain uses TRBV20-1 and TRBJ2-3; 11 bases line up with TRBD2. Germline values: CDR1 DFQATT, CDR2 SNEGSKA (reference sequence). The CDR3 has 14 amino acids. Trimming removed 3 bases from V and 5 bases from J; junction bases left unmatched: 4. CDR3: CSASSGGAKDTQYF. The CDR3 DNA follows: TGCAGTGCTAGTAGCGGGGGGGCCAAAGATACGCAGTATTTT.

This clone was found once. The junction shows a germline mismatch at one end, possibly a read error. The CDR3 region is CASSIGTGNTEAFF. CDR3 nucleotide sequence: TGTGCCAGCAGTATCGGGACAGGGAACACTGAAGCTTTCTTT. This rearrangement joins TRBV19 to TRBJ1-1, with 8 bases identical to TRBD1. Per the germline V gene, CDR1 is LNHDA and CDR2 is SQIVND (reference sequence). This CDR3 has 14 amino acids.

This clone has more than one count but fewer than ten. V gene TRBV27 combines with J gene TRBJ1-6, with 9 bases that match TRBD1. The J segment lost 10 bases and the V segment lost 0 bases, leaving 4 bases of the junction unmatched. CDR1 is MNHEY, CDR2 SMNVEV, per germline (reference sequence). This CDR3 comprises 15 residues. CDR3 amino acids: CASSLSDRGSSPLHF. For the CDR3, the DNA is TGTGCCAGCAGTTTATCGGACAGGGGTTCCTCACCCCTCCACTTT.

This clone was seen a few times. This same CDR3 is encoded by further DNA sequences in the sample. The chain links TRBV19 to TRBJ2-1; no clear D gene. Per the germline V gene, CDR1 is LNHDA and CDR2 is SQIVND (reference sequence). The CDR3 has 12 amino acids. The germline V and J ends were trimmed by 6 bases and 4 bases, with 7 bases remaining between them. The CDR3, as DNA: TGTGCCAGTAGCCCCAGGTACAATGAGCAGTTCTTC. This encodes CASSPRYNEQFF.

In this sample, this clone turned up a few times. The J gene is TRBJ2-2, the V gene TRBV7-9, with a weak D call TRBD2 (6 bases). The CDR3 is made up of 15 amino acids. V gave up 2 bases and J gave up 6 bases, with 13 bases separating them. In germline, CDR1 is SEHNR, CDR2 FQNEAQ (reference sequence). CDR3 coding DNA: TGTGCCAGCAGCTTAAGCGATAGGGAGGCCGGGGAGCTGTTTTTT. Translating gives CASSLSDREAGELFF.

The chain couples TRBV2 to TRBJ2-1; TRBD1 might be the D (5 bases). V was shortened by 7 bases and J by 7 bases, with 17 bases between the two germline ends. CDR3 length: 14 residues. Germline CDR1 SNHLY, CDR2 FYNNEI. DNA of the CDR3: TGTGCCAGCAACATCGGAGACAGATTTAATGAGCAGTTCTTC. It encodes CASNIGDRFNEQFF. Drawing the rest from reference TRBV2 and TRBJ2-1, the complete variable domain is EPEVTQTPSHQVTQMGQEVILRCVPISNHLYFYWYRQILGQKVEFLVSFYNNEISEKSEIFDDQFSVERPDGSNFTLKIRSTKLEDSAMYFCASNIGDRFNEQFFGPGTRLTVL.

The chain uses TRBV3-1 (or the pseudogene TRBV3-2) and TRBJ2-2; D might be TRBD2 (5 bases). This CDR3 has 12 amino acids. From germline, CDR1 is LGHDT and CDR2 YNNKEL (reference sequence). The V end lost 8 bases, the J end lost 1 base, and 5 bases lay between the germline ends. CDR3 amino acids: CASGRNTGELFF. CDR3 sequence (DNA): TGTGCCAGCGGGAGGAACACCGGGGAGCTGTTTTTT.

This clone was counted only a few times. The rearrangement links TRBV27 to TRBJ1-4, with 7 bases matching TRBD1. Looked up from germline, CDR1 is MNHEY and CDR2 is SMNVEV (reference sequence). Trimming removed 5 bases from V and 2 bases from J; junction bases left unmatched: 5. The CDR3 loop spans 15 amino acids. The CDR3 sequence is CASSRQGGTNEKLFF. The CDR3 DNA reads TGTGCCAGCAGTAGACAAGGGGGCACTAATGAAAAACTGTTTTTT.

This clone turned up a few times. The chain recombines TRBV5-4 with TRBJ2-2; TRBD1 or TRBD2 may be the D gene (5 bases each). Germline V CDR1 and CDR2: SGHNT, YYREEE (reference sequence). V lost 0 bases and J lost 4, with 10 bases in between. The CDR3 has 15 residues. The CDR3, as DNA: TGTGCCAGCAGCTTGGGACAGCGGAGCACCGGGGAGCTGTTTTTT. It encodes CASSLGQRSTGELFF.

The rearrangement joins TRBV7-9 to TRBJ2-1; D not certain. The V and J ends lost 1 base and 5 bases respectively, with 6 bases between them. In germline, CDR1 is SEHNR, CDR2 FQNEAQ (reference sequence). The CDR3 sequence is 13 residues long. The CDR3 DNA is TGTGCCAGCAGCTTAGTAGGCAACAATGAGCAGTTCTTC. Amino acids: CASSLVGNNEQFF.